The rows below give T cell receptor beta chains drawn from one sample of a study of blood T cell repertoires in COVID-19. Profiled with immunoSEQ multiplex PCR; TCRdb holds only in-frame clones, not every one. Of under 250,000 clones detected, around 84% appear once; the ten largest clones hold around 3.5%. The sequenced sample was peripheral blood. Every receptor here comes from a young woman with acute or convalescent COVID-19. The CDR3 runs from the conserved cysteine through the conserved F or W. Each record gives: clone size, D gene, J gene, V gene, CDR3 protein, CDR3 DNA. D genes are given only for firm matches. The listing skips clone size in some rows; elsewhere it reads once, few, many or a size class.

clone_size: -
d_call: TRBD2
j_call: TRBJ2-7
v_call: TRBV14
cdr3_aa: CASKSSGKVHEQYF
cdr3_nt: TGTGCCAGCAAATCTAGCGGGAAAGTCCACGAGCAGTACTTC

clone_size: -
d_call: -
j_call: TRBJ1-2
v_call: TRBV20-1
cdr3_aa: CSGRENYGYTF
cdr3_nt: TGCAGTGGCCGGGAAAACTATGGCTACACCTTC

clone_size: -
d_call: TRBD2
j_call: TRBJ2-7
v_call: TRBV15
cdr3_aa: CATSRDHPGASGSSEQYF
cdr3_nt: TGTGCCACCAGCAGAGATCATCCAGGGGCTAGCGGGAGTAGTGAGCAGTACTTC

clone_size: -
d_call: TRBD2
j_call: TRBJ2-1
v_call: TRBV27
cdr3_aa: CASSRTSGTVDNEQFF
cdr3_nt: TGTGCCAGCAGCCGGACTAGCGGGACGGTGGACAATGAGCAGTTCTTC

clone_size: -
d_call: TRBD1
j_call: TRBJ1-1
v_call: TRBV7-9
cdr3_aa: CASSLFPGGETEAFF
cdr3_nt: TGTGCCAGCAGCTTATTTCCAGGGGGCGAGACTGAAGCTTTCTTT

clone_size: -
d_call: TRBD1
j_call: TRBJ2-4
v_call: TRBV19
cdr3_aa: CASSIVWQGAPRSAKNIQYF
cdr3_nt: TGTGCCAGTAGTATAGTTTGGCAGGGGGCACCTAGATCAGCCAAAAACATTCAGTACTTC

clone_size: -
d_call: -
j_call: TRBJ1-3
v_call: TRBV6-5
cdr3_aa: CASRGLGSGNTIYF
cdr3_nt: TGTGCCAGCCGAGGACTGGGATCAGGAAACACCATATATTTT

clone_size: -
d_call: TRBD2
j_call: TRBJ2-1
v_call: TRBV3-1/TRBV3-2
cdr3_aa: CASSQDTGLAGNNEQFF
cdr3_nt: TGTGCCAGCAGCCAAGATACCGGACTAGCGGGGAACAATGAGCAGTTCTTC

clone_size: -
d_call: -
j_call: TRBJ2-5
v_call: TRBV7-6
cdr3_aa: CASSKRNYPQETQYF
cdr3_nt: TGTGCCAGCAGCAAGAGAAATTACCCCCAAGAGACCCAGTACTTC

clone_size: -
d_call: -
j_call: TRBJ1-6
v_call: TRBV23-1
cdr3_aa: CASSQLQGLGSPLHF
cdr3_nt: TGCGCCAGCAGTCAATTACAGGGTCTAGGTTCACCCCTCCACTTT

clone_size: -
d_call: TRBD2
j_call: TRBJ2-1
v_call: TRBV6-2/TRBV6-3
cdr3_aa: CASSRTSGNYNEQFF
cdr3_nt: TGTGCCAGCAGCCGGACTAGCGGGAACTACAATGAGCAGTTCTTC

clone_size: few
d_call: -
j_call: TRBJ1-2
v_call: TRBV9
cdr3_aa: CASRDGINYGYTF
cdr3_nt: TGTGCCAGCAGGGACGGGATAAACTATGGCTACACCTTC

clone_size: -
d_call: -
j_call: TRBJ1-1
v_call: TRBV3-1/TRBV3-2
cdr3_aa: CASSQDGSPAFF
cdr3_nt: TGTGCCAGCAGCCAAGATGGCAGTCCAGCTTTCTTT

clone_size: -
d_call: TRBD2
j_call: TRBJ2-1
v_call: TRBV7-2
cdr3_aa: CASSLGSGTPYNEQFF
cdr3_nt: TGTGCCAGCAGCTTAGGGAGCGGGACCCCCTACAATGAGCAGTTCTTC

clone_size: -
d_call: -
j_call: TRBJ2-3
v_call: TRBV7-9
cdr3_aa: CASSLVGVADTQYF
cdr3_nt: TGTGCCAGCAGCTTAGTAGGGGTCGCAGATACGCAGTATTTT

clone_size: -
d_call: -
j_call: TRBJ1-1
v_call: TRBV9
cdr3_aa: CASSVHKNTEAFF
cdr3_nt: TGTGCCAGCAGCGTACACAAGAACACTGAAGCTTTCTTT

clone_size: -
d_call: -
j_call: TRBJ1-1
v_call: TRBV6-2/TRBV6-3
cdr3_aa: CASSYSTRGETTEAFF
cdr3_nt: TGTGCCAGCAGTTACTCGACTCGAGGCGAGACCACTGAAGCTTTCTTT

clone_size: -
d_call: -
j_call: TRBJ1-1
v_call: TRBV7-2
cdr3_aa: CASSRGMNTEAFF
cdr3_nt: TGTGCCAGCAGCAGAGGCATGAACACTGAAGCTTTCTTT

clone_size: once
d_call: -
j_call: TRBJ1-2
v_call: TRBV24-1
cdr3_aa: CATSDPRGQGNYGYTF
cdr3_nt: TGTGCCACCAGTGATCCCCGAGGGCAGGGGAACTATGGCTACACCTTC

clone_size: -
d_call: -
j_call: TRBJ2-5
v_call: TRBV5-1
cdr3_aa: CASSTSSGTFQETQYF
cdr3_nt: TGCGCCAGCAGCACGTCCTCAGGGACTTTCCAAGAGACCCAGTACTTC

clone_size: -
d_call: TRBD1
j_call: TRBJ1-6
v_call: TRBV7-9
cdr3_aa: CASSMGQNNSPLHF
cdr3_nt: TGTGCCAGCAGTATGGGACAGAATAATTCACCCCTCCACTTT

clone_size: -
d_call: TRBD2
j_call: TRBJ2-1
v_call: TRBV20-1
cdr3_aa: CSASGLAGGPSSYNEQFF
cdr3_nt: TGCAGTGCTAGTGGGCTAGCGGGAGGCCCAAGCTCCTACAATGAGCAGTTCTTC

clone_size: -
d_call: -
j_call: TRBJ2-5
v_call: TRBV5-8
cdr3_aa: CASRMRRGPIQETQYF
cdr3_nt: TGTGCCAGCAGAATGAGGAGGGGGCCGATCCAAGAGACCCAGTACTTC

clone_size: -
d_call: TRBD2
j_call: TRBJ2-7
v_call: TRBV5-1
cdr3_aa: CASSLAGGIYEQYF
cdr3_nt: TGCGCCAGCAGCTTGGCGGGAGGAATCTACGAGCAGTACTTC

clone_size: -
d_call: -
j_call: TRBJ2-1
v_call: TRBV18
cdr3_aa: CASSPRTTMGNNEQFF
cdr3_nt: TGTGCCAGCTCACCACGGACTACAATGGGGAATAATGAGCAGTTCTTC

clone_size: -
d_call: -
j_call: TRBJ1-1
v_call: TRBV4-2
cdr3_aa: CASSPARRVGTEAFF
cdr3_nt: TGTGCCAGCAGCCCAGCGAGGAGGGTGGGAACTGAAGCTTTCTTT

clone_size: -
d_call: TRBD1
j_call: TRBJ2-7
v_call: TRBV7-2
cdr3_aa: CASSARGQGLTYEQYF
cdr3_nt: TGTGCCAGCAGCGCTAGGGGACAGGGGTTAACCTACGAGCAGTACTTC

clone_size: -
d_call: TRBD1
j_call: TRBJ1-1
v_call: TRBV5-1
cdr3_aa: CASSATGVGGTEAFF
cdr3_nt: TGCGCCAGCAGCGCAACAGGGGTTGGGGGCACTGAAGCTTTCTTT

clone_size: once
d_call: -
j_call: TRBJ2-3
v_call: TRBV4-1
cdr3_aa: CASSQDRQATSTDTQYF
cdr3_nt: TGCGCCAGCAGCCAAGATCGGCAGGCTACTAGCACAGATACGCAGTATTTT

clone_size: many
d_call: -
j_call: TRBJ1-1
v_call: TRBV2
cdr3_aa: CASSNPGGGARRDTEAFF
cdr3_nt: TGTGCCAGCAGTAACCCCGGGGGGGGCGCCCGACGGGACACTGAAGCTTTCTTT

clone_size: -
d_call: TRBD2
j_call: TRBJ2-3
v_call: TRBV7-8
cdr3_aa: CASSQGLAGADSTDTQYF
cdr3_nt: TGTGCCAGCAGCCAGGGACTAGCGGGGGCAGATAGCACAGATACGCAGTATTTT

clone_size: -
d_call: TRBD2
j_call: TRBJ2-7
v_call: TRBV19
cdr3_aa: CASSTRWGGCYEQYF
cdr3_nt: TGTGCCAGTAGCACCCGATGGGGGGGGTGCTACGAGCAGTACTTC

clone_size: -
d_call: TRBD1
j_call: TRBJ2-7
v_call: TRBV13
cdr3_aa: CASKYRQGVYEQYF
cdr3_nt: TGTGCCAGCAAATACCGACAGGGAGTCTACGAGCAGTACTTC

clone_size: once
d_call: TRBD1
j_call: TRBJ1-4
v_call: TRBV28
cdr3_aa: CASRAQGGYNEKLFF
cdr3_nt: TGTGCCAGCAGGGCCCAGGGGGGTTATAATGAAAAACTGTTTTTT

clone_size: -
d_call: -
j_call: TRBJ1-6
v_call: TRBV12-3/TRBV12-4
cdr3_aa: CASSLLDVSTLHF
cdr3_nt: TGTGCCAGCAGTTTATTAGATGTATCTACCCTCCACTTT

clone_size: -
d_call: -
j_call: TRBJ2-7
v_call: TRBV19
cdr3_aa: CASSIAASTYEQYF
cdr3_nt: TGTGCCAGTAGTATCGCGGCGAGCACCTACGAGCAGTACTTC